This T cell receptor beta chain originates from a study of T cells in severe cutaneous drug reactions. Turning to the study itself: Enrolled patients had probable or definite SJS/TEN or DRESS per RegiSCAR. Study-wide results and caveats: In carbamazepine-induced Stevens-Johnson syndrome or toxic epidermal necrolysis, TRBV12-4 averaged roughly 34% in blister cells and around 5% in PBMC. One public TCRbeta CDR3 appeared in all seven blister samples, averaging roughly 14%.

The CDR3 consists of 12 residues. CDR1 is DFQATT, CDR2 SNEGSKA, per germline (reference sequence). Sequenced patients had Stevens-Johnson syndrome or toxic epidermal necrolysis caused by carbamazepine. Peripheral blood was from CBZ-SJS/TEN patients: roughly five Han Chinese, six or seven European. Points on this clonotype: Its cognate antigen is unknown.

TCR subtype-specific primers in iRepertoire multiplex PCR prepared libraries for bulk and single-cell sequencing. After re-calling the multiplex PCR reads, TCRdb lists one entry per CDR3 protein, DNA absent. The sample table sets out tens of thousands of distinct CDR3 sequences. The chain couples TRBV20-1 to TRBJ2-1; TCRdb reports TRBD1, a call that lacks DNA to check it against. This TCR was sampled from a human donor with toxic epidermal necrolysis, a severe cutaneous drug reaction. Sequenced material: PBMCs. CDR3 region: CSASPGDPEQFF.